These 27 T cell receptor beta chains were sequenced from one sample in a study of OX40 agonist ivuxolimab in advanced cancers. Profiled with immunoSEQ multiplex PCR; TCRdb holds only in-frame clones, not every one. Of around 68,000 clones in the sample, under 95% were seen once. The sequenced sample was CD4+ or CD8+ T cells sorted from blood, obtained in a trial of the OX40 agonist ivuxolimab. These receptors were obtained from an adult with an advanced solid tumor such as melanoma, head and neck, liver or kidney cancer.

The chain recombines TRBV11-2 with TRBJ1-2, with D unclear. The germline gives CDR1 SGHAT, CDR2 FQNNGV. The V end was cut by 4 bases, the J end by 4 bases, with 10 bases between. This CDR3 comprises 13 residues. The CDR3 DNA reads TGTGCCAGCAGCTCCAATACAGTCTATGGCTACACCTTC. Translated, it gives CASSSNTVYGYTF.

The rearrangement uses TRBV7-9 and TRBJ2-3; no clear D gene. Trimming stripped 3 bases from V and 0 bases from J, with 10 bases between. The CDR3 is 15 residues long. Germline V gene data show CDR1 as SEHNR and CDR2 as FQNEAQ (reference sequence). CDR3 protein: CASSFGIGSTDTQYF. The CDR3 coding sequence is TGTGCCAGCAGCTTTGGTATTGGTAGCACAGATACGCAGTATTTT.

This clone was recorded once. The chain has TRBV18 and TRBJ2-1, with a possible D match to TRBD1 (5 bases). Germline V CDR1 and CDR2: KGHSH, LQKENI. CDR3 length: 14 residues. Trimming took off 3 bases at V and 7 bases at J, with 13 bases between the two ends. CDR3 residues: CASSPGGALNEQFF. As DNA, the CDR3 is TGTGCCAGCTCACCGGGTGGGGCCCTAAATGAGCAGTTCTTC.

The rearrangement uses TRBV14 and TRBJ2-7; D not resolved. This CDR3 has 15 amino acids. The germline CDR1 and CDR2 sequences are SGHDN and FVKESK. The V end was cut by 0 bases, the J end by 3 bases, with 12 bases between. CDR3 nucleotides: TGTGCCAGCAGCCAAGATCCAGCGACCCACTACGAGCAGTACTTC. Translating it yields CASSQDPATHYEQYF.

The chain couples TRBV7-9 to TRBJ1-6; D is unresolved. This CDR3 has 15 residues. The germline gives CDR1 SEHNR, CDR2 FQNEAQ (reference sequence). Trimming left V 0 bases short and J 0 bases short, with 3 bases between. This CDR3 reads CASSLAGSYNSPLHF. DNA of the CDR3: TGTGCCAGCAGCTTAGCAGGCTCCTATAATTCACCCCTCCACTTT.

This chain joins TRBV5-1 and TRBJ2-5; tentatively, D is TRBD2 (5 bases). V gave up 4 bases and J gave up 5 bases, with 12 bases separating them. CDR1 and CDR2 (germline): SGHRS, YFSETQ. The CDR3 has 13 residues. CDR3 DNA sequence: TGCGCCAGCAGCCCGGAGGCTCCCGAGACCCAGTACTTC. Its translation is CASSPEAPETQYF.

This clone appeared a single time. CDR3 nucleotide sequence: TGTGCCAGCAGCCAAAGAGAGGCGGGGACCGGGGAGCTGTTTTTT. Its protein product is CASSQREAGTGELFF. V usage is TRBV5-4 and J usage is TRBJ2-2; D perhaps matches TRBD2 (6 bases). Looked up from germline, CDR1 is SGHNT and CDR2 is YYREEE (reference sequence). Trimming shortened V by 4 bases and J by 5 bases, and 15 bases separated the two germline ends. This CDR3 is 15 amino acids long.

Points on this clone: The limits of the CDR3 on the DNA are not certain, so only TCRdb's listed CDR3 is given. The gene calls are TRBV28 and TRBJ2-1; the table calls TRBD2, which could not be checked here. In germline, CDR1 is MDHEN, CDR2 SYDVKM. The CDR3 is made up of 15 amino acids, end residues included. The CDR3 loop is CASSSSTSTNNEQFF.

This clone was detected once. The rearrangement uses TRBV6-5 and TRBJ2-7; tentative D call: TRBD2 (7 bases). The V gene lost 7 bases and the J gene lost 6 bases, with 13 bases spanning the gap. Germline V gene sequence: CDR1 MNHEY, CDR2 SVGAGI. This CDR3 region has 12 residues. The CDR3 is CASISRGAEQYF. For the CDR3, the DNA is TGTGCCAGCATCTCACGGGGGGCCGAGCAGTACTTC.

In this sample, this clone turned up once. CDR3 protein: CASSPINTGELFF. CDR3 in DNA: TGTGCCAGCAGTCCAATAAACACCGGGGAGCTGTTTTTT. The chain has TRBV27 and TRBJ2-2; D not resolved. Germline V gene lookup returns CDR1 MNHEY and CDR2 SMNVEV (reference sequence). Trimming left V 5 bases short and J 2 bases short, with 6 bases between. The CDR3 runs to 13 residues.

V and J are TRBV19 and TRBJ1-1; 8 positions agree with TRBD1. The CDR3 is made up of 14 amino acids. Looked up from germline, CDR1 is LNHDA and CDR2 is SQIVND (reference sequence). The J segment lost 2 bases and the V segment lost 5 bases, leaving 4 bases of the junction unmatched. The CDR3 reads CASSPDRGNTEAFF. In nucleotides, the CDR3 is TGTGCCAGTAGTCCCGACAGGGGAAACACTGAAGCTTTCTTT.

The rearrangement links TRBV28 to TRBJ2-5; the D is unclear. Germline CDR1 reads MDHEN; CDR2 reads SYDVKM. This CDR3 comprises 15 residues. Between the trimmed V and J ends, which lost 5 bases and 4 bases, there was a span of 17 bases. CDR3: CASSHRQPLRETQYF. CDR3 DNA: TGTGCCAGCAGTCATAGACAACCCCTAAGAGAGACCCAGTACTTC.

The gene calls are TRBV7-2 and TRBJ2-7; 11 bases are shared with TRBD2. Trimming removed 5 bases from V and 11 bases from J; junction bases left unmatched: 11. The V gene's germline CDR1 is SGHTA and CDR2 FQGNSA. This CDR3 is built from 14 residues. Here the CDR3 reads CASSPLRVAGGEYF. In DNA form, the CDR3 reads TGTGCCAGCAGCCCACTGAGGGTAGCGGGAGGGGAGTACTTC. Filled out from reference TRBV7-2 and TRBJ2-7, the complete variable domain reads GAGVSQSPSNKVTEKGKDVELRCDPISGHTALYWYRQSLGQGLEFLIYFQGNSAPDKSGLPSDRFSAERTGGSVSTLTIQRTQQEDSAVYLCASSPLRVAGGEYFGPGTRLTVT.

This chain uses TRBV9 with TRBJ2-5; the D gene is possibly TRBD2 (5 bases). Germline CDR1 is SGDLS and CDR2 is YYNGEE. V was pared by 4 bases and J by 1 base, with 14 bases between. The CDR3 has 15 residues. CDR3 in DNA: TGTGCCAGCAGCCCCCGGGGTAGCGCCCAAGAGACCCAGTACTTC. Residues: CASSPRGSAQETQYF.

The rearrangement joins TRBV4-1 to TRBJ2-1; tentatively, D is TRBD2 (6 bases). Trimming removed 6 bases at V and 5 bases at J, with 11 bases between. The CDR3 consists of 13 residues. Germline CDR1 and CDR2: MGHRA and YSYEKL. Written as DNA, the CDR3 is TGCGCCAGCAGACCGACTAGTCACAATGAGCAGTTCTTC. As protein: CASRPTSHNEQFF.

The chain couples TRBV11-3 to TRBJ2-7, with 9 bases aligning to TRBD2. With 6 bases clipped from V and 5 bases from J, the junction kept 17 bases outside the gene matches. The V gene's germline CDR1 is SGHNT and CDR2 YENEEA. The CDR3 is made up of 17 amino acids. Written as DNA, the CDR3 is TGTGCCAGCAGGAGACGAGAAAGAGCGGGAGGTGGCGACGAGCAGTACTTC. Its translation: CASRRRERAGGGDEQYF. Full variable domain (outside the CDR3, taken from reference TRBV11-3 and TRBJ2-7): EAGVVQSPRYKIIEKKQPVAFWCNPISGHNTLYWYLQNLGQGPELLIRYENEEAVDDSQLPKDRFSAERLKGVDSTLKIQPAELGDSAVYLCASRRRERAGGGDEQYFGPGTRLTVT.

This clone was counted once. V and J are TRBV28 and TRBJ1-1; 8 bases fit TRBD1. CDR1 and CDR2 from the germline V gene are MDHEN and SYDVKM. V lost 6 bases and J lost 7; bases outside the gene matches: 10. CDR3 size: 14 residues. In nucleotides, the CDR3 is TGTGCCAGCAGGGAACCGGGACAGGAAATTGAAGCTTTCTTT. This translates into CASREPGQEIEAFF. Full variable domain (remainder filled in from reference TRBV28 and TRBJ1-1): DVKVTQSSRYLVKRTGEKVFLECVQDMDHENMFWYRQDPGLGLRLIYFSYDVKMKEKGDIPEGYSVSREKKERFSLILESASTNQTSMYLCASREPGQEIEAFFGQGTRLTVV.

This clone was observed once. CDR3 amino acids: CASSLQGSGNTIYF. As DNA, the CDR3 is TGTGCCAGCAGTCTACAGGGGTCTGGAAACACCATATATTTT. This chain links TRBV6-5 with TRBJ1-3, with 7 bases lining up with TRBD1. The V gene end was trimmed by 5 bases and the J gene end by 1 base; junction bases not matched to a gene: 2. CDR3 size: 14 residues. Germline CDR1 is MNHEY and CDR2 is SVGAGI.

The chain employs TRBV5-6 and TRBJ2-7; D remains ambiguous. This CDR3 has 12 residues. The ends were cut back, 4 bases at V and 3 bases at J, with 8 bases in the middle. Germline lookup yields CDR1 SGHDT and CDR2 YYEEEE. This CDR3 is CASSPGRYEQYF. The CDR3 DNA follows: TGTGCCAGCAGCCCCGGACGCTACGAGCAGTACTTC.

The rearrangement uses TRBV7-9 and TRBJ1-1; 8 bases match TRBD1. CDR3 length: 15 amino acids. The V gene's germline CDR1 is SEHNR and CDR2 FQNEAQ (reference sequence). Trimming cost V 6 bases and J 4 bases; bases outside gene matches: 10. The CDR3 is CASSRGTGRGTEAFF. In DNA form, the CDR3 reads TGTGCCAGCAGTCGGGGGACAGGCAGGGGCACTGAAGCTTTCTTT.

Concerning this clone itself: This sample also contains other DNA sequences that code for the same CDR3. The chain is built from TRBV18 and TRBJ1-5; D is undetermined. Between the trimmed V and J ends, which lost 3 bases and 1 base, there was a span of 4 bases. Per germline, CDR1 KGHSH and CDR2 LQKENI. The CDR3 has 13 amino acids. The CDR3 reads CASSPDSNQPQHF. The CDR3 DNA follows: TGTGCCAGCTCACCGGACAGCAATCAGCCCCAGCATTTT.

The chain uses TRBV19 and TRBJ2-5, with D possibly matching TRBD2 (7 bases). This CDR3 has 16 residues. The V and J ends lost 1 base and 5 bases respectively, with 17 bases between them. Germline V gene data show CDR1 as LNHDA and CDR2 as SQIVND (reference sequence). CDR3 bases: TGTGCCAGTAGTATAGCGGGCGGGGGCGCGGGGGAGACCCAGTACTTC. Translated, it gives CASSIAGGGAGETQYF.

V gene TRBV6-5 combines with J gene TRBJ2-3; D may be TRBD1 (6 bases). V was shortened by 2 bases and J by 1 base, with 10 bases between the two germline ends. The V gene's germline CDR1 is MNHEY and CDR2 SVGAGI. There are 15 residues in the CDR3. This CDR3 reads CASSYSRGGTDTQYF. CDR3 DNA sequence: TGTGCCAGCAGTTACAGCAGGGGCGGCACAGATACGCAGTATTTT.

The rearrangement joins TRBV7-8 to TRBJ1-5; unclear D gene. The CDR3 is 15 amino acids. From germline, CDR1 is SGHVS and CDR2 FQNEAQ. V was pared by 1 base and J by 3 bases, with 10 bases between. The CDR3 coding sequence is TGTGCCAGCAGCTTAGTTGAGAGTTACAATCAGCCCCAGCATTTT. Protein product: CASSLVESYNQPQHF. Together with reference TRBV7-8 and TRBJ1-5, the CDR3 gives the full variable domain: GAGVSQSPRYKVAKRGQDVALRCDPISGHVSLFWYQQALGQGPEFLTYFQNEAQLDKSGLPSDRFFAERPEGSVSTLKIQRTQQEDSAVYLCASSLVESYNQPQHFGDGTRLSIL.

J is TRBJ1-4 and V is TRBV10-3; 10 bases fit TRBD1. In germline, CDR1 is ENHRY, CDR2 SYGVKD. The CDR3 runs 14 residues. V lost 8 bases and J lost 6; bases outside the gene matches: 6. The DNA of the CDR3 is TGTGCCATCGGCCCCGGGACAGGGGATGAAAAACTGTTTTTT. Its translation is CAIGPGTGDEKLFF.

This clone turned up a few times. This chain connects TRBV6-1 to TRBJ1-1, with unresolved D. Germline V gene lookup returns CDR1 MNHNS and CDR2 SASEGT. The V end lost 1 base, the J end lost 8 bases, and 11 bases lay between the germline ends. CDR3 length: 13 residues. The CDR3 protein is CASSEDSRTEAFF. CDR3 DNA: TGTGCCAGCAGTGAAGATAGTAGAACGGAAGCTTTCTTT.

The chain carries TRBV27 and TRBJ1-6; D gene unclear. Germline V CDR1 and CDR2: MNHEY, SMNVEV (reference sequence). Trimming shortened V by 6 bases and J by 7 bases, and 7 bases separated the two germline ends. The CDR3 runs to 12 residues. CDR3 bases: TGTGCCAGCAGCATTCTAAATTCACCCCTCCACTTT. The encoded protein is CASSILNSPLHF.